This T cell receptor (beta chain) was identified in a study of T cell responses to AZD1222 COVID-19 vaccine. Notes on the study in general: Clonal diversity was possibly underestimated, and the donors were mostly white British, with more females. At baseline, seropositivity was found in only a handful of AZD1222 recipients. Spike-specific TCR depth and breadth grew after two AZD1222 doses. Researchers report vaccine-associated CD4 TCRs spanning spike, with dominance at 160-218 and 743-854.

As to this clone: Its specificity is not known.

Sequencing used immunoSEQ multiplex PCR; TCRdb keeps in-frame clones, though not all of them. The table shows approximately 120,000 clones, with 90% occurring only once. The CDR3 runs 15 residues. Germline-derived CDR1 and CDR2 are MNHEY and SVGAGI. The V end lost 0 bases, the J end lost 7 bases, and 12 bases lay between the germline ends. This chain joins TRBV6-5 and TRBJ1-4; a possible D gene is TRBD1 (6 bases). This clonotype was obtained from an adult in good health. Sequencing used peripheral blood, obtained on day 0 of AZD1222 vaccination. The CDR3 loop reads CASSYSGARGEKLFF. The CDR3 DNA is TGTGCCAGCAGTTACTCGGGGGCGCGAGGTGAAAAACTGTTTTTT.